A single sample gave rise to the 10 T cell receptor beta chains below, sequenced in a study of cytomegalovirus exposure and HLA in healthy donors. 60 Vbeta and 13 Jbeta primers were used in PCR. The method was immunoSEQ multiplex PCR; TCRdb's version includes in-frame clones alone and lacks a portion of them. The sample has about 160,000 clones, approximately 80% seen once. Sequenced input: PBMCs. These receptor sequences come from a man aged 25 to 40 in good health and CMV-seropositive.

The chain uses TRBV5-1 and TRBJ1-1, with TRBD1 identical over 8 bases. The germline V gene encodes CDR1 SGHRS and CDR2 YFSETQ. V was clipped by 2 bases and J by 5 bases; unmatched bases: 5. The CDR3 is 14 amino acids. CDR3 coding DNA: TGCGCCAGCAGCTTTGACAGGGGATTTACTGAAGCTTTCTTT. Translation: CASSFDRGFTEAFF.

The chain links TRBV7-9 to TRBJ1-5; D may be TRBD1 (6 bases). Germline CDR1 and CDR2: SEHNR and FQNEAQ (reference sequence). V was clipped by 6 bases and J by 3 bases, with 12 bases between them. CDR3 length: 14 amino acids. The CDR3 region has the DNA TGTGCCAGCAGTCCACAGGGTAACAATCAGCCCCAGCATTTT. Translated: CASSPQGNNQPQHF.

This chain connects TRBV7-9 to TRBJ2-7; perhaps TRBD2 as D (5 bases). Trimming took 0 bases from V and 0 from J, leaving 6 bases between them. CDR1 is SEHNR and CDR2 is FQNEAQ in the germline V gene (reference sequence). This CDR3 region has 14 residues. In DNA, the CDR3 is TGTGCCAGCAGCTTAGCAGGGAGCTCCTACGAGCAGTACTTC. Amino acids: CASSLAGSSYEQYF.

This clone has a handful of counts. This sequence joins TRBV19 and TRBJ1-6; D is ambiguous. The V gene lost 5 bases and the J gene lost 0 bases, with 11 bases spanning the gap. Germline loops: CDR1 LNHDA, CDR2 SQIVND (reference sequence). The CDR3 totals 16 residues. The CDR3 loop is CASSAITSSYNSPLHF. The CDR3 nucleotides read TGTGCCAGTAGTGCAATTACGAGCTCCTATAATTCACCCCTCCACTTT. The full variable domain, its missing parts supplied by reference TRBV19 and TRBJ1-6, is DGGITQSPKYLFRKEGQNVTLSCEQNLNHDAMYWYRQDPGQGLRLIYYSQIVNDFQKGDIAEGYSVSREKKESFPLTVTSAQKNPTAFYLCASSAITSSYNSPLHFGNGTRLTVT.

The genes are TRBV4-1 and TRBJ1-6, with 9 bases identical to TRBD1. The CDR3 sequence is 14 residues long. The V and J ends lost 4 bases and 8 bases, in that order; junction bases with no gene match: 3. Germline lookup yields CDR1 MGHRA and CDR2 YSYEKL. CDR3 bases: TGCGCCAGCAGCCTGGGACAGGGAGATTCACCCCTCCACTTT. Translation: CASSLGQGDSPLHF.

This chain connects TRBV5-4 to TRBJ1-1; tentatively, D is TRBD1 (5 bases). V was pared by 2 bases and J by 6 bases, with 23 bases between. The CDR3 is 17 residues long. Germline values: CDR1 SGHNT, CDR2 YYREEE (reference sequence). CDR3 DNA sequence: TGTGCCAGCAGCTTTATTGTTGGCAGGGAAGGTTCCTCTGAAGCTTTCTTT. The encoded protein is CASSFIVGREGSSEAFF.

The gene calls are TRBV5-1 and TRBJ2-3; 13 bases match TRBD2. The germline V gene has CDR1 SGHRS and CDR2 YFSETQ. This CDR3 is 18 amino acids long. The junction had 9 bases not matched to a gene; V was cut back by 4 bases and J by 1 base. The CDR3 DNA sequence: TGCGCCAGCAGCCTCCGGACTAGCGGGGGTTACGGCACAGATACGCAGTATTTT. This encodes CASSLRTSGGYGTDTQYF.

V and J are TRBV2 and TRBJ1-2; D unclear. The germline gives CDR1 SNHLY, CDR2 FYNNEI. The germline V and J ends were trimmed by 7 bases and 3 bases, with 21 bases remaining between them. CDR3 size: 16 residues. The CDR3 loop reads CASIGIGGGLDYGYTF. The DNA for the CDR3 is TGTGCCAGCATAGGAATTGGAGGAGGATTGGACTATGGCTACACCTTC.

The chain has TRBV11-2 and TRBJ2-5; 8 nucleotides line up with TRBD1. CDR1 and CDR2 (germline): SGHAT, FQNNGV. This CDR3 is 14 amino acids long. With V trimmed by 3 bases and J by 4 bases, 4 bases remained unmatched. In nucleotides, the CDR3 is TGTGCCAGCAGCTTCAGGGGGCGTGGAGAGACCCAGTACTTC. Translating it yields CASSFRGRGETQYF.

This rearrangement joins TRBV6-1 to TRBJ1-6; D not certain. The germline CDR1 and CDR2 sequences are MNHNS and SASEGT. The CDR3 contains 15 residues. V lost 6 bases, J lost 9 bases, and 18 bases lay in between. CDR3 sequence reads: CASSYGRAPGSPLHF. The CDR3 nucleotides are TGTGCCAGCAGCTATGGGAGGGCCCCCGGTTCACCCCTCCACTTT.